Below are 8 T cell receptor beta chains sequenced from a single sample in a study of PD-1 blockade in classical Hodgkin lymphoma. Every single patient, without exception, relapsed after autologous stem cell transplantation, and brentuximab vedotin exposure varied. This table comes from immunoSEQ multiplex PCR, and its TCRdb copy is limited to in-frame clones, with some not included. In the table there are fewer than 20,000 clones, more than 70% of which are singletons. The sequencing here drew on peripheral blood mononuclear cells (PBMCs), taken at baseline. The receptor set was obtained from a human donor with classical Hodgkin lymphoma.

The V gene is TRBV7-2, the J gene TRBJ1-3, with a weak D call TRBD1 (5 bases). V was pared by 5 bases and J by 4 bases, with 21 bases between. CDR3 length: 17 residues. CDR1 SGHTA and CDR2 FQGNSA come from the germline V gene. The chain's CDR3 is CASSISPGGAAGNTIYF. For the CDR3, the DNA is TGTGCCAGCAGCATATCCCCCGGTGGGGCTGCAGGAAACACCATATATTTT.

The V call is TRBV27, the J call TRBJ2-1, with 11 positions matching TRBD2. After removal of 5 bases from V and 7 bases from J, the junction contained 4 bases not matched to a gene. This CDR3 contains 14 residues. Germline values: CDR1 MNHEY, CDR2 SMNVEV (reference sequence). The DNA of the CDR3 is TGTGCCAGCAGTACCGGGACTAGCGGTAATGAGCAGTTCTTC. Its translation is CASSTGTSGNEQFF.

A few counts support this clone. The V and J genes are TRBV4-2 and TRBJ1-1; D call uncertain. The V gene lost 4 bases and the J gene lost 2 bases, with 5 bases spanning the gap. This CDR3 contains 12 residues. Germline assignment: CDR1 LGHNA and CDR2 YNFKEQ. The CDR3 sequence is CASSPSNTEAFF. CDR3 nucleotides: TGTGCCAGCAGCCCCTCTAACACTGAAGCTTTCTTT.

The J gene is TRBJ2-5, the V gene TRBV7-3; D is unclear. V dropped 5 bases and J dropped 3 bases, with 10 bases sitting between them. The CDR3 spans 13 residues. In germline, CDR1 is SGHTA, CDR2 FQGTGA. CDR3 sequence (DNA): TGTGCCAGCAGCCCCGCTGGGGAAGAGACCCAGTACTTC. It yields the protein CASSPAGEETQYF.

J is TRBJ2-4 and V is TRBV28; the match to TRBD2 covers 7 bases. Germline trimming cut 5 bases from V and 8 bases from J; bases unmatched to any gene: 9. Germline V gene lookup returns CDR1 MDHEN and CDR2 SYDVKM. CDR3 length: 14 amino acids. CDR3 sequence: CASSLGAGEDIQYF. The CDR3 coding sequence is TGTGCCAGCAGTCTTGGGGCGGGGGAAGACATTCAGTACTTC.

V usage is TRBV7-9 and J usage is TRBJ1-2; the D gene is possibly TRBD1 (6 bases). V was cut by 5 bases and J by 7 bases, with 20 bases left in between. Germline V lookup: CDR1 SEHNR, CDR2 FQNEAQ (reference sequence). The CDR3 extends over 15 amino acids. This chain's CDR3 is CASSPTGQIEGGYTF. CDR3 coding DNA: TGTGCCAGCAGCCCTACTGGACAGATCGAAGGTGGCTACACCTTC.

The rearrangement uses TRBV7-6 and TRBJ2-5, with D possibly being TRBD2 (5 bases). V shed 3 bases and J shed 2 bases, with 13 bases lying between them. Germline assignment: CDR1 SGHVS and CDR2 FNYEAQ. The CDR3 sequence is 15 residues long. This CDR3 reads CASSLGSGIQETQYF. CDR3 DNA: TGTGCCAGCAGCTTGGGTTCGGGGATTCAAGAGACCCAGTACTTC.

This clone was detected once. CDR3 region: CASSARGVNTGELFF. In DNA form, the CDR3 reads TGCGCCAGCAGCGCTAGGGGGGTGAACACCGGGGAGCTGTTTTTT. The chain combines TRBV5-1 with TRBJ2-2; the D call may be TRBD1 or TRBD2 (6 bases each). Trimming removed 4 bases from V and 1 base from J, with 11 bases in between. CDR3 length: 15 amino acids. Per germline, CDR1 SGHRS and CDR2 YFSETQ.